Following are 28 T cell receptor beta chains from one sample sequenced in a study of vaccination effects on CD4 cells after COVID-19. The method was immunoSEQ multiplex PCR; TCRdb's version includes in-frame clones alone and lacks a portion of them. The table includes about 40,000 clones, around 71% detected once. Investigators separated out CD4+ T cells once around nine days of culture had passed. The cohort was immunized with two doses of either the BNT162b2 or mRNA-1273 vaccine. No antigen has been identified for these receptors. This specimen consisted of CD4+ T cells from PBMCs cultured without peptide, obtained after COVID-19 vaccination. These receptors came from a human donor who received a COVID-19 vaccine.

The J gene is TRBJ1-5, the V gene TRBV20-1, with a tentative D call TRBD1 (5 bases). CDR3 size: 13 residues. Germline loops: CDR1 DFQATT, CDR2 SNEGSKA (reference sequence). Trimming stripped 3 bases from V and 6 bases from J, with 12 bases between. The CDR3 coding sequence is TGCAGTGCTAGTCAGGGTGTTGGTCAGCCCCAGCATTTT. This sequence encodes CSASQGVGQPQHF.

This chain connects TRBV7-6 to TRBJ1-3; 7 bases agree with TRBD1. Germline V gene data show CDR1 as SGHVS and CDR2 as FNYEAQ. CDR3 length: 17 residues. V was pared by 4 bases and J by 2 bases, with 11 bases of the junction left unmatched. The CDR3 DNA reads TGTGCCAGCAGCTCCCGACAGGGAAGCGGCGCTGGAAACACCATATATTTT. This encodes CASSSRQGSGAGNTIYF.

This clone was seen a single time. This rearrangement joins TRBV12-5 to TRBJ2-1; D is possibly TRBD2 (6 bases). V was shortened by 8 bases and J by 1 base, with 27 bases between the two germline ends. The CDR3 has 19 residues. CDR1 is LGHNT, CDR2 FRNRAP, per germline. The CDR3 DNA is TGTGCTAGTTGGGGGGTTCGTTGTCCGGGTAATACTTCCTACAATGAGCAGTTCTTC. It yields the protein CASWGVRCPGNTSYNEQFF. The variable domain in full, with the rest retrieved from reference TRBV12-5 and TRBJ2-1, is DARVTQTPRHKVTEMGQEVTMRCQPILGHNTVFWYRQTMMQGLELLAYFRNRAPLDDSGMPKDRFSAEMPDATLATLKIQPSEPRDSAVYFCASWGVRCPGNTSYNEQFFGPGTRLTVL.

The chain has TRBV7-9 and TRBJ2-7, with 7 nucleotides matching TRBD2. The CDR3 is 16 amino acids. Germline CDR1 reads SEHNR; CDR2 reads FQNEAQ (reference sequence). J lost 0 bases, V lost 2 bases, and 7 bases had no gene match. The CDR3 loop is CASSLSWASGSYEQYF. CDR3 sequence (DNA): TGTGCCAGCAGCTTATCGTGGGCTAGCGGCTCCTACGAGCAGTACTTC.

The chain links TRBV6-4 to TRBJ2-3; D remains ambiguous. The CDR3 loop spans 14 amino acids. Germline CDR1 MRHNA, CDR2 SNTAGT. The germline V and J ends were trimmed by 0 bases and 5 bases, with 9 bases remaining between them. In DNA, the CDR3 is TGTGCCAGCAGTGACTCCCTAATAGGAGATACGCAGTATTTT. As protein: CASSDSLIGDTQYF.

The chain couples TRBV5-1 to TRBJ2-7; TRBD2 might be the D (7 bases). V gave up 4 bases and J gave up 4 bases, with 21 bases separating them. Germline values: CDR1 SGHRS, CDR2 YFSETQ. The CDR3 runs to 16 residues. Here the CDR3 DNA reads TGCGCCAGCAGCGCCGTTGGGGGCGGGGGATGGTACGAGCAGTACTTC. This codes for CASSAVGGGGWYEQYF.

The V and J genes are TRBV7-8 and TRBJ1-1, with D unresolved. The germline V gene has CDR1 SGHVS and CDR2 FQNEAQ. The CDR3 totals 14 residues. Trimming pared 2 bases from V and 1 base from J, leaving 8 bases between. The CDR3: CASSLSPTNTEAFF. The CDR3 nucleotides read TGTGCCAGCAGCTTATCTCCAACGAACACTGAAGCTTTCTTT.

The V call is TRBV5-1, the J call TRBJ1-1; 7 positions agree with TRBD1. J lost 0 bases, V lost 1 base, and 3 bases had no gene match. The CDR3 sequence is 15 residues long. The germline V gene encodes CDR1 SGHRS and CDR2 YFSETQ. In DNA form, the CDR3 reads TGCGCCAGCAGCTTGACAGGGGTCATGAACACTGAAGCTTTCTTT. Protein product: CASSLTGVMNTEAFF.

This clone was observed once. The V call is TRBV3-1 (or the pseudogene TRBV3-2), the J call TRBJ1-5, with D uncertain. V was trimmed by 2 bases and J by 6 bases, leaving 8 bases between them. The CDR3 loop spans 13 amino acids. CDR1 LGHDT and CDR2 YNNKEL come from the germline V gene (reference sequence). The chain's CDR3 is CASSQNGFQPQHF. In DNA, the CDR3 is TGTGCCAGCAGCCAAAACGGTTTTCAGCCCCAGCATTTT.

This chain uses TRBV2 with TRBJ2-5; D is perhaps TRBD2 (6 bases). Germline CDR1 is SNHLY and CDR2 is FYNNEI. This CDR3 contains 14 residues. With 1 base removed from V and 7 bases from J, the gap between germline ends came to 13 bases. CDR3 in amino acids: CASSEDGGVGTQYF. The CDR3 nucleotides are TGTGCCAGCAGTGAAGATGGAGGGGTCGGGACCCAGTACTTC.

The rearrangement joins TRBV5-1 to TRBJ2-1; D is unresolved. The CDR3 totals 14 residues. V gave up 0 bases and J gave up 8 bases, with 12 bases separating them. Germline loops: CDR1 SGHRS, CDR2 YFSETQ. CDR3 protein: CASSLAWVIDEQFF. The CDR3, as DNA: TGCGCCAGCAGCTTGGCTTGGGTAATCGATGAGCAGTTCTTC.

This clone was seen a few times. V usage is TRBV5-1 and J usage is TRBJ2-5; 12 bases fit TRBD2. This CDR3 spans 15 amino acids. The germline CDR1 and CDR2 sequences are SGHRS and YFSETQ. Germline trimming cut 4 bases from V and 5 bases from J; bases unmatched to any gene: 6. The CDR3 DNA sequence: TGCGCCAGCAGCAGGGAGGGACTAGCGGGCGAGACCCAGTACTTC. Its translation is CASSREGLAGETQYF. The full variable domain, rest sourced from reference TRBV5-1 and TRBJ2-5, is KAGVTQTPRYLIKTRGQQVTLSCSPISGHRSVSWYQQTPGQGLQFLFEYFSETQRNKGNFPGRFSGRQFSNSRSEMNVSTLELGDSALYLCASSREGLAGETQYFGPGTRLLVL.

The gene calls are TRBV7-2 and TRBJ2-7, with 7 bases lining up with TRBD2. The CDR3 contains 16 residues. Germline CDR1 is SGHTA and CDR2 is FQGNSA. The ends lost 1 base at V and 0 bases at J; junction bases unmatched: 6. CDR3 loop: CASSLGGGVTSYEQYF. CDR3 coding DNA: TGTGCCAGCAGCTTAGGGGGGGGAGTCACCTCCTACGAGCAGTACTTC.

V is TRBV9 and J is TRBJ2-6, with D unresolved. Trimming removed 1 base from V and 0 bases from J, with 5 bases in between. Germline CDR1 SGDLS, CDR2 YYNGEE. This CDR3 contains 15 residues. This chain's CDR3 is CASSVSSSGANVLTF. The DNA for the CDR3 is TGTGCCAGCAGCGTATCTAGCTCTGGGGCCAACGTCCTGACTTTC. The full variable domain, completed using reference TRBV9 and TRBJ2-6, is DSGVTQTPKHLITATGQRVTLRCSPRSGDLSVYWYQQSLDQGLQFLIQYYNGEERAKGNILERFSAQQFPDLHSELNLSSLELGDSALYFCASSVSSSGANVLTFGAGSRLTVL.

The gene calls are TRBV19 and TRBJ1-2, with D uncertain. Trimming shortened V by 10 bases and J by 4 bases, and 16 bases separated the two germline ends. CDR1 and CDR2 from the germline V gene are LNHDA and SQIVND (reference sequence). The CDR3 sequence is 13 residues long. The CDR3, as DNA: TGTGCCACCCGAACGACGGTTCTCTATGGCTACACCTTC. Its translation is CATRTTVLYGYTF.

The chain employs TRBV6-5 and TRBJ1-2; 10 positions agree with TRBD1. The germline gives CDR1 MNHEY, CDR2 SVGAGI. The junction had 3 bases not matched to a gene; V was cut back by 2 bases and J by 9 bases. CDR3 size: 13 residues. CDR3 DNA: TGTGCCAGCAGTTACGGGACAGGGGAAAGCTACACCTTC. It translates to CASSYGTGESYTF.

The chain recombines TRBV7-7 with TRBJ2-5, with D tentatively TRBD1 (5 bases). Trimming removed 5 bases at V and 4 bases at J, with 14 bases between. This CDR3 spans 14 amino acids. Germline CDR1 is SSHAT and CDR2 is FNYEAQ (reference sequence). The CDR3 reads CASSQTPGLETQYF. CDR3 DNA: TGTGCCAGCAGCCAAACCCCAGGGTTAGAGACCCAGTACTTC.

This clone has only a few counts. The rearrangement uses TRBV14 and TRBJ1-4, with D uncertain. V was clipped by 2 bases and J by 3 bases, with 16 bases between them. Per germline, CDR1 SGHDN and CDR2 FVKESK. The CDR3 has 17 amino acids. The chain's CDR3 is CASSQLLWGGANEKLFF. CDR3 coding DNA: TGTGCCAGCAGCCAACTCCTGTGGGGAGGAGCTAATGAAAAACTGTTTTTT.

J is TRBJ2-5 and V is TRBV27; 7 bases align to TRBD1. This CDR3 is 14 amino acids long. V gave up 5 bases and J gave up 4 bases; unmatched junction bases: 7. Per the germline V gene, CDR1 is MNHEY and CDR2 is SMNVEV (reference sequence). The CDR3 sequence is CASSLRGRAETQYF. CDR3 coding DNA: TGTGCCAGCAGTCTAAGGGGGCGGGCAGAGACCCAGTACTTC.

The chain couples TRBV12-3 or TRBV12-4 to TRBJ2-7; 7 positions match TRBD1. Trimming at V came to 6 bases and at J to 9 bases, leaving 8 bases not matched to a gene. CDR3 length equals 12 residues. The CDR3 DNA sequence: TGTGCCAGCAGCCGAACAGGGGAAAGGCAGTACTTC. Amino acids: CASSRTGERQYF.

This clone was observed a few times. CDR3 sequence: CASSIRTRGSRGQPQHF. The DNA of the CDR3 is TGTGCCAGCAGCATTCGAACCAGGGGGAGTCGAGGTCAGCCCCAGCATTTT. V and J are TRBV21-1 and TRBJ1-5; the table assigns TRBD1, which was not confirmed against the DNA. TRBV21-1 corresponds to a pseudogene. CDR3 size: 17 residues.

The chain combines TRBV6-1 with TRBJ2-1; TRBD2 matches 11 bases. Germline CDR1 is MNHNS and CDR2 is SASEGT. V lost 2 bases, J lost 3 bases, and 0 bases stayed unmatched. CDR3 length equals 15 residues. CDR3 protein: CASSETSGSYNEQFF. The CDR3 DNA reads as TGTGCCAGCAGTGAAACTAGCGGGAGCTACAATGAGCAGTTCTTC.

The DNA for the CDR3 is TGTGCCAGCAGTGGGGCAGGGGGCAATCAGCCCCAGCATTTT. Translating gives CASSGAGGNQPQHF. The J gene is TRBJ1-5, the V gene TRBV2; maybe TRBD1 (6 bases). Trimming shortened V by 4 bases and J by 2 bases, and 9 bases separated the two germline ends. The CDR3 runs 14 residues. The V gene's germline CDR1 is SNHLY and CDR2 FYNNEI. Full variable domain (outside the CDR3, taken from reference TRBV2 and TRBJ1-5): EPEVTQTPSHQVTQMGQEVILRCVPISNHLYFYWYRQILGQKVEFLVSFYNNEISEKSEIFDDQFSVERPDGSNFTLKIRSTKLEDSAMYFCASSGAGGNQPQHFGDGTRLSIL.

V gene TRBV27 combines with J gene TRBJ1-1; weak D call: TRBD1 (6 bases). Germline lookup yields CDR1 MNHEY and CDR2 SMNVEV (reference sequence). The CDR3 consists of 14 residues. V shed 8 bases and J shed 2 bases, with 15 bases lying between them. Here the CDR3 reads CASFVKGTNTEAFF. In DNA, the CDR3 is TGTGCCAGCTTCGTTAAGGGGACAAACACTGAAGCTTTCTTT.

CDR3 sequence: CASSSSTGQGSPLHF. CDR3 bases: TGTGCCAGCAGCTCTTCGACAGGGCAGGGATCACCCCTCCACTTT. The chain combines TRBV5-4 with TRBJ1-6; TRBD1 agrees at 7 bases. With 3 bases clipped from V and 10 bases from J, the junction kept 10 bases outside the gene matches. CDR1 and CDR2 (germline): SGHNT, YYREEE (reference sequence). The CDR3 covers 15 residues.

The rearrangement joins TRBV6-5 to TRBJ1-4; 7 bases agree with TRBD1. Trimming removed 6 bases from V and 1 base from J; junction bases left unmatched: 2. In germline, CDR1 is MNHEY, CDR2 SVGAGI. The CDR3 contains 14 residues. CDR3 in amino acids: CASRSGGTNEKLFF. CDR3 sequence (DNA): TGTGCCAGCAGGTCAGGGGGAACTAATGAAAAACTGTTTTTT.

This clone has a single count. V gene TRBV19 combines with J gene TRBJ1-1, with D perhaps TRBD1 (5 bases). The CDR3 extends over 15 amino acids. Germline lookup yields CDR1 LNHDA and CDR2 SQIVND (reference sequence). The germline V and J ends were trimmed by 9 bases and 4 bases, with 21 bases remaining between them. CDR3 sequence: CASRMPQGGFTEAFF. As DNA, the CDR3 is TGTGCCAGCAGGATGCCCCAGGGCGGATTCACTGAAGCTTTCTTT.

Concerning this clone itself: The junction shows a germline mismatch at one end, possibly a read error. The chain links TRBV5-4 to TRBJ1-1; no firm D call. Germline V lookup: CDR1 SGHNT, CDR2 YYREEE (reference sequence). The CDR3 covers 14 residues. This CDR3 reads CASSLPAMNAEAFF. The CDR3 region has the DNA TGTGCCAGCAGCTTGCCTGCCATGAACGCTGAAGCTTTCTTT.